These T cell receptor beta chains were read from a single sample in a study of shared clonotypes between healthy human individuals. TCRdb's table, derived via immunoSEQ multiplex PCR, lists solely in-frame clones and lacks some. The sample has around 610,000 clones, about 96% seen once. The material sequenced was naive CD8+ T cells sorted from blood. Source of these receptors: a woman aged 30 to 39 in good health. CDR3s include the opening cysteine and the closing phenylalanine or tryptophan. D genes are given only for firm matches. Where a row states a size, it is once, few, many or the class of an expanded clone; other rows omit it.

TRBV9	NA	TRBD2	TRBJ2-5	TGTGCCAGCAGCGTATTTGGCGGGAGAGAGACCCAGTACTTC	CASSVFGGRETQYF
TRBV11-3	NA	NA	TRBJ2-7	TGTGCCAGCAGCTTAGAGACTCACGAATCCCCTCTCGAGCAGTACTTC	CASSLETHESPLEQYF
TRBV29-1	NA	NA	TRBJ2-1	TGCAGCGTTGAGGGGGGAGTCCCCTACAATGAGCAGTTCTTC	CSVEGGVPYNEQFF
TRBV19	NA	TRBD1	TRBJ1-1	TGTGCCAGTAGTCCTTCGACAGGGGGCTATTTGACTGAAGCTTTCTTT	CASSPSTGGYLTEAFF
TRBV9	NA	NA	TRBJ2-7	TGTGCCAGCAGCGTAGGCGCTAATATAATGATCTACGAGCAGTACTTC	CASSVGANIMIYEQYF
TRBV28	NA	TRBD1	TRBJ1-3	TGTGCCAGCAGTTTATTACAGGGGGCGATTGGAAACACCATATATTTT	CASSLLQGAIGNTIYF
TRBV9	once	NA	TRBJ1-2	TGTGCCAGCAGCGTAGAAGACAGATGGGGCTACACCTTC	CASSVEDRWGYTF
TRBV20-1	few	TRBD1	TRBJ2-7	TGCAGTTTGGGGGGGGACAGGGGCCGAAACTTC	CSLGGDRGRNF
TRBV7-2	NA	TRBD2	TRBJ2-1	TGTGCCAGCAGCCAGGGACTAGTTAATGAGCAGTTCTTC	CASSQGLVNEQFF
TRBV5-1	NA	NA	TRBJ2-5	TGCGCCAGCAGCTTGGCAGGGGATCCCTGGGAGCAGTACTTC	CASSLAGDPWEQYF
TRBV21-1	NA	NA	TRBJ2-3	TGTGCCACCCCAGAGGGGAGCGGCGTTCTTCATAGCGGTACCACAGATACGCAGTATTTT	CATPEGSGVLHSGTTDTQYF
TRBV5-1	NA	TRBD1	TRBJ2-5	TGCGCCAGCAGCTTATCCGGGACAGGGGGCTGGGAGACCCAGTACTTC	CASSLSGTGGWETQYF
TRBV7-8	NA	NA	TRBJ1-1	TGTGCCAGCAGCTTAGGACAGCGTGAAGCTTTCTTT	CASSLGQREAFF
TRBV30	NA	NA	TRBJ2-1	TGTGCCTGGACGCTCGGGTCCAATGAGCAGTTCTTC	CAWTLGSNEQFF
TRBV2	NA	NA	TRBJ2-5	TGTGCCAGCGAGTTGGAGACCCAGTACTTC	CASELETQYF
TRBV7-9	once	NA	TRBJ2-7	TGTGCCAGCAGCTTAACTGGGGGCAGAGAGCAGTACTTC	CASSLTGGREQYF
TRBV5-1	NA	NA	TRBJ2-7	TGCGCCAGCAGCTTGGAAGGACTCCCCTACGAGCAGTACTTC	CASSLEGLPYEQYF
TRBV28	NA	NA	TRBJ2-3	TGTGCCAGCAGTTTCCCCCCCCGGACGGCCGACACAGATACGCAGTATTTT	CASSFPPRTADTDTQYF
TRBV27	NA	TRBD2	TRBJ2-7	TGTGCCAGCAGGTTAGCGGGAGGTGCCCCCCACGAGCAGTACTTC	CASRLAGGAPHEQYF
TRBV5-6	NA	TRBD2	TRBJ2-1	TGTGCCAGCAGCTCGACTAGCGGGAAATCCTCCTACAATGAGCAGTTCTTC	CASSSTSGKSSYNEQFF
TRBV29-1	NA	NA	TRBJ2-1	TGCAGCGTTCCCACCCCCGGCGGGCCGCTCTACAATGAGCAGTTCTTC	CSVPTPGGPLYNEQFF
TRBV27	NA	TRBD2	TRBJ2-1	TGTGCCAGCAGTTTCGGGCTAGCGGGCCAAAATGAGCAGTTCTTC	CASSFGLAGQNEQFF
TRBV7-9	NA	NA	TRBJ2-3	TGTGCCAGCAGCACCAACAGGGAGCCCACAGATACGCAGTATTTT	CASSTNREPTDTQYF
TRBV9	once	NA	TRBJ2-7	TGTGCCAGCAGCGTAAGTGGAGGACAAACCTACGAGCAGTACTTC	CASSVSGGQTYEQYF
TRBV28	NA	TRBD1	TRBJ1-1	TGTGCCAGCAGTTGGCAGGGGGGATATACTGAAGCTTTCTTT	CASSWQGGYTEAFF
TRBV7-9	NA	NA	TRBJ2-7	TGTGCCAGCAGCCCGCGGGACATCGGGGACTACGAGCAGTACTTC	CASSPRDIGDYEQYF
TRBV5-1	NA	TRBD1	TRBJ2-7	TGCGCCAGCAGCCCCGGACAGGGATTCTACGAGCAGTACTTC	CASSPGQGFYEQYF
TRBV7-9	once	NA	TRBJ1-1	TGTGCCAGCAGCTTAGGCCGGGGGGCGAAAACTGAAGCTTTCTTT	CASSLGRGAKTEAFF
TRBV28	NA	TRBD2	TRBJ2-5	TGTGCCACCTGGACTAGCGCGGAGACCCAGTACTTC	CATWTSAETQYF
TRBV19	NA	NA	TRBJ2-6	TGTGCCAGTAGTATCACGACCGGGGCCAACGTCCTGACTTTC	CASSITTGANVLTF
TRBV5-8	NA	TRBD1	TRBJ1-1	TGTGCCAGCAGCTTACAGGGGGCTTACACTGAAGCTTTCTTT	CASSLQGAYTEAFF
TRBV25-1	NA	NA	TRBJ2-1	TGTGCCAGCAGTGAATGGAGCGGGAATGAGCAGTTCTTC	CASSEWSGNEQFF
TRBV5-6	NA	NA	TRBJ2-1	TGTGCCAGCAGCTTGGATCTAAATAATGAGCAGTTCTTC	CASSLDLNNEQFF
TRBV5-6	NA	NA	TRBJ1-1	TGTGCCAACAATTGGCCAAAGACCACGAACACTGAAGCTTTCTTT	CANNWPKTTNTEAFF
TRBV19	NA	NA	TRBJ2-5	TGTGCCAGTAGTGACGCACGGCAAGAGACCCAGTACTTC	CASSDARQETQYF
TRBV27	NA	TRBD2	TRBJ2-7	TGTGCCAGCAGTTTCACTAGCGGCGCCTACGAGCAGTACTTC	CASSFTSGAYEQYF
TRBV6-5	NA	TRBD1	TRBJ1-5	TGTGCCAGCAGTGCCACTGGGACAGGGGTTTCGCCCCAGCATTTT	CASSATGTGVSPQHF
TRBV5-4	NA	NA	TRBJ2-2	TGTGCCAGCAGCTTGGAGGCGACCGGGGAGCTGTTTTTT	CASSLEATGELFF
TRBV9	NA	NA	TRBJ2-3	TGTGCCAGCAGCGTAGGGGGCGGGACTACAGATACGCAGTATTTT	CASSVGGGTTDTQYF
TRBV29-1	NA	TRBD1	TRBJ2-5	TGCAGCGTCTACCGGGTCGATGAGGGGGCTAAGTTTTTCGAGACCCAGTACTTC	CSVYRVDEGAKFFETQYF
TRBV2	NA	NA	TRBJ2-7	TGTGCCAGCAGTGTTGCAGTCAACTCCTACGAGCAGTACTTC	CASSVAVNSYEQYF
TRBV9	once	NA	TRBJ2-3	TGTGCCAGCAGCGAGTACAGCACAGATACGCAGTATTTT	CASSEYSTDTQYF